A single sample is the source of the 25 T cell receptor beta chains below, sequenced in a study of T-cell memory formation after mild COVID-19. Via MiXCR, TCRdb re-called the 5' RACE reads, giving one row per CDR3 protein. The table lists around 300,000 distinct CDR3 sequences, roughly 13% of them singletons. Sequenced input: PBMCs or a T cell subset sorted from them (not recorded which). These TCRs come from a man aged 18 to 29 who had mild COVID-19 (a few samples of this study predate the infection). Cell type and time point are not known.

This clonotype has only one observation. The chain has TRBV29-1 and TRBJ2-6; perhaps TRBD2 as D (5 bases). The V gene lost 6 bases and the J gene lost 0 bases, with 9 bases spanning the gap. There are 14 residues in the CDR3. Per germline, CDR1 SQVTM and CDR2 ANQGSEA. The CDR3 bases are TGCAGCGTCGCGGAGGCCTCTGGGGCCAACGTCCTGACTTTC. Protein product: CSVAEASGANVLTF.

This clonotype was picked up a small number of times. The V and J genes are TRBV7-8 and TRBJ2-4; a weak D match, TRBD1 (6 bases). The V gene's germline CDR1 is SGHVS and CDR2 FQNEAQ. The V gene lost 5 bases and the J gene lost 0 bases, with 14 bases spanning the gap. The length of the CDR3 is 16 residues. The CDR3 here is CASSASAQGAKNIQYF. The CDR3 nucleotides read TGTGCCAGCAGCGCAAGCGCACAGGGAGCCAAAAACATTCAGTACTTC.

The chain uses TRBV9 and TRBJ2-2, with D hard to call. The germline V and J ends were trimmed by 4 bases and 5 bases, with 9 bases remaining between them. The germline V gene has CDR1 SGDLS and CDR2 YYNGEE. The CDR3 loop spans 13 amino acids. CDR3 in amino acids: CASSPQRTGELFF. Here the CDR3 DNA reads TGTGCCAGCAGCCCACAGAGGACCGGGGAGCTGTTTTTT.

The J gene is TRBJ2-1, the V gene TRBV24-1, with a possible D match to TRBD2 (5 bases). CDR3 length: 16 residues. The ends were cut back, 4 bases at V and 1 base at J, with 13 bases in the middle. In germline, CDR1 is KGHDR, CDR2 SFDVKD. The CDR3 sequence: CATSDPLARSYNEQFF. The CDR3 region has the DNA TGTGCCACCAGTGACCCCCTAGCAAGATCCTACAATGAGCAGTTCTTC.

This chain connects TRBV2 to TRBJ2-3; TRBD1 matches at 8 bases. Germline V gene lookup returns CDR1 SNHLY and CDR2 FYNNEI. The CDR3 extends over 16 amino acids. The V and J ends lost 6 bases and 1 base, in that order; junction bases with no gene match: 9. The CDR3, as DNA: TGTGCCAGCAGGAAGACAGGGGTCCTGGGCACAGATACGCAGTATTTT. Translating it yields CASRKTGVLGTDTQYF.

The V call is TRBV7-3, the J call TRBJ2-3, with TRBD1 as a possible D gene (6 bases). CDR1 is SGHTA, CDR2 FQGTGA, per germline. Trimming removed 1 base from V and 2 bases from J, with 7 bases in between. The CDR3 is 14 amino acids. The CDR3 sequence: CASSLRGLTDTQYF. In DNA, the CDR3 is TGTGCCAGCAGCTTAAGGGGGCTCACAGATACGCAGTATTTT. Complete variable domain (other parts from reference TRBV7-3 and TRBJ2-3): GAGVSQTPSNKVTEKGKYVELRCDPISGHTALYWYRQSLGQGPEFLIYFQGTGAADDSGLPNDRFFAVRPEGSVSTLKIQRTERGDSAVYLCASSLRGLTDTQYFGPGTRLTVL.

This clonotype was detected a few times. This sequence joins TRBV6-5 and TRBJ1-5; D may be TRBD1 (5 bases). The germline gives CDR1 MNHEY, CDR2 SVGAGI. Trimming took off 2 bases at V and 3 bases at J, with 5 bases between the two ends. The CDR3 runs 13 residues. The CDR3 nucleotides read TGTGCCAGCAGTTACGGGACCAATCAGCCCCAGCATTTT. This encodes CASSYGTNQPQHF.

This clonotype has just a few counts. The CDR3 DNA reads as TGTGCCAGCAGCCAAGATGGGGGGGAGACCCAGTACTTC. Its protein is CASSQDGGETQYF. V gene TRBV3-1 combines with J gene TRBJ2-5; weak D call: TRBD2 (6 bases). The germline V gene has CDR1 LGHDT and CDR2 YNNKEL (reference sequence). V lost 0 bases, J lost 5 bases, and 7 bases lay in between. This CDR3 is 13 amino acids long.

The V gene is TRBV5-4, the J gene TRBJ2-3; D is possibly TRBD1 (6 bases). This CDR3 region has 10 residues. The V and J ends lost 9 bases and 7 bases respectively, with 9 bases between them. Germline values: CDR1 SGHNT, CDR2 YYREEE (reference sequence). CDR3 in DNA: TGTGCCACAGGGGCGTATACGCAGTATTTT. It specifies CATGAYTQYF.

The J gene is TRBJ2-5, the V gene TRBV20-1; D is possibly TRBD2 (5 bases). The CDR3 extends over 11 amino acids. Germline values: CDR1 DFQATT, CDR2 SNEGSKA (reference sequence). The DNA for the CDR3 is TGCAGCCTTCTAGCACAGGAGACCCAGTACTTC. Translation: CSLLAQETQYF.

Notes on this clonotype: The limits of the CDR3 on the DNA are not certain, so only TCRdb's listed CDR3 is given. The V call is TRBV7-3, the J call TRBJ2-2; no DNA check was done on the table's D call, TRBD1. The CDR3 extends over 14 residues, inclusive of both ends. Germline V gene data show CDR1 as SGHTA and CDR2 as FQGTGA. CDR3 protein: CATEGQGKPGSCFF.

The V call is TRBV20-1, the J call TRBJ2-3; D remains ambiguous. Germline CDR1 reads DFQATT; CDR2 reads SNEGSKA (reference sequence). V was pared by 7 bases and J by 2 bases, with 7 bases between. The CDR3 extends over 11 amino acids. Written as DNA, the CDR3 is TGCAGTGTGCCAGCCACAGATACGCAGTATTTT. Protein: CSVPATDTQYF.

This clonotype was counted between two and nine times. The chain has TRBV5-4 and TRBJ1-2, with D hard to call. V gave up 0 bases and J gave up 8 bases, with 14 bases separating them. Germline V gene data show CDR1 as SGHNT and CDR2 as YYREEE (reference sequence). This CDR3 spans 14 amino acids. CDR3 sequence: CASSLAPPSIGYTF. CDR3 nucleotides: TGTGCCAGCAGCTTGGCCCCCCCTTCGATCGGCTACACCTTC.

This clonotype has more than one count but fewer than ten. The CDR3 is CSAHRSADSYTQYF. The CDR3 bases are TGCAGTGCCCACAGGTCAGCGGACTCATATACGCAGTATTTT. The chain is built from TRBV20-1 and TRBJ2-3; D could derive from TRBD1 or TRBD2 (5 bases each). Germline V gene sequence: CDR1 DFQATT, CDR2 SNEGSKA (reference sequence). The CDR3 totals 14 residues. Trimming left V 6 bases short and J 7 bases short, with 20 bases between.

For the CDR3, the DNA is TGTGCCACCAGCAGAGATGAAGCAGGCCCGAACACCGGGGAGCTGTTTTTT. Protein product: CATSRDEAGPNTGELFF. The chain carries TRBV15 and TRBJ2-2; D is uncertain. The germline gives CDR1 LNHNV, CDR2 YYDKDF (reference sequence). V was shortened by 0 bases and J by 0 bases, with 11 bases between the two germline ends. This CDR3 is built from 17 residues.

This clonotype was seen more than once but under ten times. The V call is TRBV15, the J call TRBJ2-4; D gene ambiguous. The V end was cut by 3 bases, the J end by 5 bases, with 17 bases between. Germline V CDR1 and CDR2: LNHNV, YYDKDF (reference sequence). This CDR3 comprises 16 residues. The CDR3 DNA sequence: TGTGCCACCAGCAGTTATTCGAATAGCCTCGAAAACATTCAGTACTTC. Translating it yields CATSSYSNSLENIQYF. Looking up the rest from reference TRBV15 and TRBJ2-4 gives the full variable domain: DAMVIQNPRYQVTQFGKPVTLSCSQTLNHNVMYWYQQKSSQAPKLLFHYYDKDFNNEADTPDNFQSRRPNTSFCFLDIRSPGLGDTAMYLCATSSYSNSLENIQYFGAGTRLSVL.

This chain joins TRBV9 and TRBJ1-5; weak D call: TRBD1 (6 bases). The germline CDR1 and CDR2 sequences are SGDLS and YYNGEE. This CDR3 is 13 amino acids long. The V end was cut by 5 bases, the J end by 3 bases, with 9 bases between. The CDR3: CASSTGYNQPQHF. The CDR3 nucleotides read TGTGCCAGCAGTACAGGGTACAATCAGCCCCAGCATTTT.

The V call is TRBV3-1, the J call TRBJ2-7; D is unresolved. The CDR3 runs to 12 residues. The germline CDR1 and CDR2 sequences are LGHDT and YNNKEL (reference sequence). V lost 1 base and J lost 3, with 4 bases in between. CDR3 nucleotides: TGTGCCAGCAGCCAAGGTTACTACGAGCAGTACTTC. Its translation is CASSQGYYEQYF.

The sample holds a few counts of this clonotype. The chain carries TRBV6-1 and TRBJ2-1, with a tentative D call TRBD1 (6 bases). The CDR3 has 15 residues. Between the trimmed V and J ends, which lost 6 bases and 0 bases, there was a span of 12 bases. Germline assignment: CDR1 MNHNS and CDR2 SASEGT. CDR3 nucleotide sequence: TGTGCCAGCAGCCGGGACATTTACTCCTACAATGAGCAGTTCTTC. Its protein product is CASSRDIYSYNEQFF.

This clonotype was seen only a few times. The chain carries TRBV6-2 or TRBV6-3 and TRBJ2-2; D uncertain. The CDR3 runs to 15 residues. CDR1 MNHEY and CDR2 SVGEGT come from the germline V gene. Trimming stripped 8 bases from V and 1 base from J, with 14 bases between. The CDR3 DNA follows: TGTGCCAGCGGCCTCGGGTTTTTGAACACCGGGGAGCTGTTTTTT. This encodes CASGLGFLNTGELFF.

This clonotype was counted a few times. This rearrangement joins TRBV29-1 to TRBJ2-1; TRBD2 is a possible D gene (5 bases). CDR3 length: 13 amino acids. CDR1 is SQVTM, CDR2 ANQGSEA, per germline. The germline V and J ends were trimmed by 5 bases and 6 bases, with 14 bases remaining between them. This chain's CDR3 is CSVFRTGSNEQFF. The CDR3 DNA reads TGCAGCGTTTTCAGGACGGGATCCAATGAGCAGTTCTTC.

This clonotype has a handful of counts. The chain recombines TRBV30 with TRBJ1-5; a possible D gene is TRBD1 (6 bases). The CDR3 spans 14 residues. The germline V and J ends were trimmed by 3 bases and 7 bases, with 16 bases remaining between them. Germline-derived CDR1 and CDR2 are GTSNPN and SVGIG (reference sequence). Here the CDR3 reads CAWSTKGGSQPQHF. The CDR3 DNA reads as TGTGCCTGGAGCACTAAAGGGGGGTCGCAGCCCCAGCATTTT.

This clonotype turned up a few times. The rearrangement links TRBV25-1 to TRBJ2-7; no reliable D call. Germline V gene lookup returns CDR1 MGHDK and CDR2 SYGVNS. Deletions cut 5 bases from V and 6 bases from J, with 11 bases between. CDR3 length equals 12 residues. CDR3 sequence (DNA): TGTGCCAGCAGTATTCATCTCGGCGAGCAGTACTTC. The encoded protein is CASSIHLGEQYF.

The V and J genes are TRBV15 and TRBJ2-3, with D perhaps TRBD2 (5 bases). V was trimmed by 0 bases and J by 2 bases, leaving 12 bases between them. In germline, CDR1 is LNHNV, CDR2 YYDKDF (reference sequence). The CDR3 is made up of 16 amino acids. Written as DNA, the CDR3 is TGTGCCACCAGCAGAGATTATCGGGGATTCACAGATACGCAGTATTTT. Encoded protein: CATSRDYRGFTDTQYF.

A few counts support this clonotype. The CDR3 DNA follows: TGTGCCAGCAGCTCGAGGGGAACTGGAAACACCATATATTTT. Protein product: CASSSRGTGNTIYF. The chain employs TRBV6-5 and TRBJ1-3, with a possible D match to TRBD1 (5 bases). The length of the CDR3 is 14 residues. The V gene lost 6 bases and the J gene lost 2 bases, with 11 bases spanning the gap. Germline V gene data show CDR1 as MNHEY and CDR2 as SVGAGI.